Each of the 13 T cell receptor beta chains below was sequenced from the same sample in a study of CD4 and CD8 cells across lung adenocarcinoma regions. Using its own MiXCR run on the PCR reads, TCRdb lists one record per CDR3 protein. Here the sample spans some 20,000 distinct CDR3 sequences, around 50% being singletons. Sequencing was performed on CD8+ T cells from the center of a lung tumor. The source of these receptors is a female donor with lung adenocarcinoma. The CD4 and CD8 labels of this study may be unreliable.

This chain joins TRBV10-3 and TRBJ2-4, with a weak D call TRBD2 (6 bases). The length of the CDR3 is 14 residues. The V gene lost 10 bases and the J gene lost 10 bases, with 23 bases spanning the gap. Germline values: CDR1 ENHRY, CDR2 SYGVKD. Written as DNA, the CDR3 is TGTGCCACCAAGGTCCCGGGAGACCGAAAGATTCAGTACTTC. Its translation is CATKVPGDRKIQYF.

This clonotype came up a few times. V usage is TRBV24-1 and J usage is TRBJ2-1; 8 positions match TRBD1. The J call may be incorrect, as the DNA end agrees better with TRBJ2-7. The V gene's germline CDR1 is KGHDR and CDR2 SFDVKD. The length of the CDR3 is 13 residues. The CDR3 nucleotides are TGTGCCACTTCTCAGGGGGCTAGGGATGAGCAGTACTTC. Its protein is CATSQGARDEQYF.

DNA for the CDR3: TGTGCCAGCCACAAGGACGGGTTCTCCTACGAGCAGTACTTC. This sequence encodes CASHKDGFSYEQYF. The chain employs TRBV6-1 and TRBJ2-7; no firm D call. The CDR3 has 14 amino acids. V lost 8 bases, J lost 0 bases, and 14 bases lay in between. Germline lookup yields CDR1 MNHNS and CDR2 SASEGT.

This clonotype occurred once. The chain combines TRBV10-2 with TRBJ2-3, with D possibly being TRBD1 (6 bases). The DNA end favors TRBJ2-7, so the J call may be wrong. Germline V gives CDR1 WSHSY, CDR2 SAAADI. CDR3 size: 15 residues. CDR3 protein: CAGGTAGRDKDTQYF. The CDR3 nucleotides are TGCGCCGGGGGTACGGCGGGCCGGGACAAAGATACGCAGTACTTC.

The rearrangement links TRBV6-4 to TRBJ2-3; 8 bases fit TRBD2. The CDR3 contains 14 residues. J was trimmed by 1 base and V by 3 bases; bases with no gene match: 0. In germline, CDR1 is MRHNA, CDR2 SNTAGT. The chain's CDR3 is CASSELAGTDTQYF. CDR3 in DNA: TGTGCCAGCAGTGAACTAGCGGGCACAGATACGCAGTATTTT.

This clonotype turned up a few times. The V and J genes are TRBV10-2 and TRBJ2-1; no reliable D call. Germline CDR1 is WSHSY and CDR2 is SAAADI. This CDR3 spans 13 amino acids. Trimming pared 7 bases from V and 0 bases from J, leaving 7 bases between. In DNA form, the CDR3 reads TGCGCCAGCATGGCTGGCTCCTACAATGAGCAGTTCTTC. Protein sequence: CASMAGSYNEQFF.

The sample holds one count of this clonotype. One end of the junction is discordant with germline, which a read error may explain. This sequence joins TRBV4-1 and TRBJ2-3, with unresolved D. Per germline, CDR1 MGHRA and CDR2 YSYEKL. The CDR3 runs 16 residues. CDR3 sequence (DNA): TGCGCCAGCAGCCAAGCGGTGGTGCGTGCCACAGATACTCAGTACTTT. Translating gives CASSQAVVRATDTQYF.

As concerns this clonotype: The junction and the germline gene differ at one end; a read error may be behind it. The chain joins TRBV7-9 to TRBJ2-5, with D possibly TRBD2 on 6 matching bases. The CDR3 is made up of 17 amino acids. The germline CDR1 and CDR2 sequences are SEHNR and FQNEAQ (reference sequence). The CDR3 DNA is TGTGCCAGCAGCGCGGGACGCGCGGGCTGTCGCAAAGAGACGCAGTACTTC. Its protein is CASSAGRAGCRKETQYF.

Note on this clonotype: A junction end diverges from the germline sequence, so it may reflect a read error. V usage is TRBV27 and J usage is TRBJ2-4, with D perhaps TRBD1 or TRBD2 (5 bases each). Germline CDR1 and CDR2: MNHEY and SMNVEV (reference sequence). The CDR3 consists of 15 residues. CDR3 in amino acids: CAGGPARGAQNTQYF. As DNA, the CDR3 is TGTGCCGGGGGTCCCGCGCGCGGAGCCCAAAACACTCAGTACTTC.

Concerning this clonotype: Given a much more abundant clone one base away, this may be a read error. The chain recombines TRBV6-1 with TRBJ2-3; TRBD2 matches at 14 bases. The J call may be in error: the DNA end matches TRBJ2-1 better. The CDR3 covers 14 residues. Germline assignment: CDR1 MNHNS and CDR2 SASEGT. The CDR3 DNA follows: TGTGCCAGCTGGGGACTAGCGGGAGATTTCGAGCAGTTCTTC. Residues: CASWGLAGDFEQFF.

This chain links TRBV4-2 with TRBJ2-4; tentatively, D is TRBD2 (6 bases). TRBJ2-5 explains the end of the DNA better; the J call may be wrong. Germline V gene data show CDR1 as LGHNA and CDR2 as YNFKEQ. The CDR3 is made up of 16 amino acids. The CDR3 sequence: CASGQLGGHAKKTQYF. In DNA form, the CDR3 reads TGTGCCAGCGGGCAGCTGGGGGGTCATGCCAAAAAGACCCAGTACTTC.

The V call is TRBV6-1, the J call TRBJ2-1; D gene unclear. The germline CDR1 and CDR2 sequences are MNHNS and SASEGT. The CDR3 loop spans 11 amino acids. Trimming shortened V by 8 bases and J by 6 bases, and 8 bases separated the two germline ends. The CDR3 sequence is CASYSANEQFF. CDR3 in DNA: TGTGCCAGCTATAGTGCCAATGAGCAGTTCTTC.

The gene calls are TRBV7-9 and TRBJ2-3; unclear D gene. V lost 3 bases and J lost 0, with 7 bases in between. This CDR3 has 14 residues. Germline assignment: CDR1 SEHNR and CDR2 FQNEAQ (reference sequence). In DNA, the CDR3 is TGTGCCAGCAGCTTTGGCGTTAGCACAGATACGCAGTATTTT. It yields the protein CASSFGVSTDTQYF.